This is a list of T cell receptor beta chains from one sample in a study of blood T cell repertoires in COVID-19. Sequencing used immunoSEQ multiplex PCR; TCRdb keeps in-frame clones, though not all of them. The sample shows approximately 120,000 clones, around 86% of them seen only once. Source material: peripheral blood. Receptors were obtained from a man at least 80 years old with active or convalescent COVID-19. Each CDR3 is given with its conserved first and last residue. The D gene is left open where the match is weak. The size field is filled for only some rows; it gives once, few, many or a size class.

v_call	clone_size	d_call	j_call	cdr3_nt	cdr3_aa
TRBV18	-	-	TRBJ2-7	TGTGCCAGCTCACCCGCGCCAGGGGTAGCTGGAGTCCACGAGCAGTACTTC	CASSPAPGVAGVHEQYF
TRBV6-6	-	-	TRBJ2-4	TGTGCCAGCACTCAGTCAGGGCTGGCCAAAAACATTCAGTACTTC	CASTQSGLAKNIQYF
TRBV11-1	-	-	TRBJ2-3	TGTGCCAGCAGCTCGGCCTTGGAGGATACGCAGTATTTT	CASSSALEDTQYF
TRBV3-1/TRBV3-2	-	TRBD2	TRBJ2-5	TGTGCCAGCAGCCAAGGGAGGACTAGCGGGAGTCGGGCCCAGTACTTC	CASSQGRTSGSRAQYF
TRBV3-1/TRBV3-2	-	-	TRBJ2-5	TGTGCCAGCAGCCAGTCCCAGGGGATCAAAGAGACCCAGTACTTC	CASSQSQGIKETQYF
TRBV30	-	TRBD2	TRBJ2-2	TGTGCCTGGAGTTCCGGACTAGCGGCGAACACCGGGGAGCTGTTTTTT	CAWSSGLAANTGELFF
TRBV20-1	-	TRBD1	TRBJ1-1	TGCAGTGCTAGTATTACAGGGGGCCGGACTGAAGCTTTCTTT	CSASITGGRTEAFF
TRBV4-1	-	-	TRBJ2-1	TGCGCCAGCAGCCAAGAAACTTCTGTCGGAGCCCCCTCCTACAATGAGCAGTTCTTC	CASSQETSVGAPSYNEQFF
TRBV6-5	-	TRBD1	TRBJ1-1	TGTGCCACCACAGGGGAGACTGAAGCTTTCTTT	CATTGETEAFF
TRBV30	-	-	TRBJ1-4	TGTGCCTGGAGCCCCGGGGAGTCAAATAATGAAAAACTGTTTTTT	CAWSPGESNNEKLFF
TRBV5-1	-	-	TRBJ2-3	TGCGCCAGCAGCTTGGAGGGCAGGGGATGGACAGATACGCAGTATTTT	CASSLEGRGWTDTQYF
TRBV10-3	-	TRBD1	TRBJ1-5	TGTGCCATCAGTGGTGACAGGGGGGGCCAGCCCCAGCATTTT	CAISGDRGGQPQHF
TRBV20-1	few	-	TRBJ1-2	TGCAGTGCTAGTGGGGAGGGACTACTTGGCTACACCTTC	CSASGEGLLGYTF
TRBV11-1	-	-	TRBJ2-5	TGTGCCAGCAGCTTAGGTACAGCCCAGTACTTC	CASSLGTAQYF
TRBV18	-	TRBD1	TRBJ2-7	TGTGCCAGCTCACCACCCGACAGGGACCCCTCCTACGAGCAGTACTTC	CASSPPDRDPSYEQYF
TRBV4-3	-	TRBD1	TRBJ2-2	TGCGCCAGCAGCCAAGAACGGACAGGGGCGGGGGAGCTGTTTTTT	CASSQERTGAGELFF
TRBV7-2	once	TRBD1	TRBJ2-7	TGTGCCAGCAGCTTATCAGGGGGATCCTACGAGCAGTACTTC	CASSLSGGSYEQYF
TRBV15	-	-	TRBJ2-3	TGTGCCACCAGCAGAGAGGCCGGCGGGGGCACAGATACGCAGTATTTT	CATSREAGGGTDTQYF
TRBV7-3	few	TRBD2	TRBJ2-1	TGTGCCAGCAGCCTCGACGGCGGGGGTTTTGAGCAGTTCTTC	CASSLDGGGFEQFF
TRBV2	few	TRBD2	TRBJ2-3	TGTGCCAGCAGTCTTAGCGGGGGGTACACAGATACGCAGTATTTT	CASSLSGGYTDTQYF
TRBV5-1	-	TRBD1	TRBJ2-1	TGCGCCAGCAGCCTGCGGACAGGGGGCCATGAGCAGTTCTTC	CASSLRTGGHEQFF
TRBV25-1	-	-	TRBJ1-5	TGTGCCAGCAGTCACAGGGGCAATCAGCCCCAGCATTTT	CASSHRGNQPQHF
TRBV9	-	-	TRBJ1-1	TGTGCCAGCAGCGTTCTCGGAGACACTGAAGCTTTCTTT	CASSVLGDTEAFF
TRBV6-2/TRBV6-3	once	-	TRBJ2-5	TGTGCCAGCAGTTACGGCCTAGAGAGGGCGGGAGAGACCCAGTACTTC	CASSYGLERAGETQYF
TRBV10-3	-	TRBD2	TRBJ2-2	TGTGCCACCTCCGGGGGGGCTCGGAACACCGGGGAGCTGTTTTTT	CATSGGARNTGELFF
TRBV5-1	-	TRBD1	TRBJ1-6	TGCGCCAGCAGCTTAGAGGGACAGATTAATTCACCCCTCCACTTT	CASSLEGQINSPLHF
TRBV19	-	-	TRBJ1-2	TGTGCCAGTATGTCGGGGGGCCCCTATGGCTACACCTTC	CASMSGGPYGYTF
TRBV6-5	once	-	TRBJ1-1	TGTGCCAGCAGTTACTCGGCAGGGTGGGACACTGAAGCTTTCTTT	CASSYSAGWDTEAFF
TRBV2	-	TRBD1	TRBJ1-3	TGTGCCAGCAGTGCACAGGGGCCCGGCTCTGGAAACACCATATATTTT	CASSAQGPGSGNTIYF
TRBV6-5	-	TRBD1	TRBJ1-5	TGTGCCAGCAGGACAGGGGTCGGTCAGCCCCAGCATTTT	CASRTGVGQPQHF
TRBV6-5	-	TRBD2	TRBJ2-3	TGTGCCAGCAGTCCCCATGCGGGGGTGACAGATACGCAGTATTTT	CASSPHAGVTDTQYF
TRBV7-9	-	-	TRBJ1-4	TGTGCCAGCAGTATACAGGGAGACGCTAATGAAAAACTGTTTTTT	CASSIQGDANEKLFF
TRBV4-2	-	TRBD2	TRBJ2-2	TGTGCCAGCAGCCAACCGGGACTAGCGGGAGTCGCCGGGGAGCTGTTTTTT	CASSQPGLAGVAGELFF
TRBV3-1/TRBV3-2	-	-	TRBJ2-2	TGTGCCAGCAGCCTCCAAACACGACCAGGGGCGAACACCGGGGAGCTGTTTTTT	CASSLQTRPGANTGELFF
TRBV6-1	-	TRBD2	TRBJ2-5	TGTGCCAGCAGTGATCGCGGGAGCGGTGAGACCCAGTACTTC	CASSDRGSGETQYF
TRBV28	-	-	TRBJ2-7	TGTGGTACGGGGCGGGAACACTACGAGCAGTACTTC	CGTGREHYEQYF
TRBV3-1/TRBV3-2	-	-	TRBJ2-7	TGTGCCAGCAGCCAAGTTCCTGTCGCCTACGAGCAGTACTTC	CASSQVPVAYEQYF
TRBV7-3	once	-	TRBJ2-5	TGTGCCAGCAGCTTAACCGTTCGAGAGACCCAGTACTTC	CASSLTVRETQYF
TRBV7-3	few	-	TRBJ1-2	TGTGCCAGCAGCCCAGGGGTTAACTATGGCTACACCTTC	CASSPGVNYGYTF
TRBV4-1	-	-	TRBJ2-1	TGCGCCAGCAGCCAAGTGGGACACCTGGGAAATGAGCAGTTCTTC	CASSQVGHLGNEQFF
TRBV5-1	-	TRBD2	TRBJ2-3	TGCGCCAGCAGACTAGCGGGGGACCTAGATACGCAGTATTTT	CASRLAGDLDTQYF
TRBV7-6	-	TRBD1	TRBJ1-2	TGTGCCAGCAGCTTGACAGGGGGCTTTACAGGGGGCTACACCTTC	CASSLTGGFTGGYTF
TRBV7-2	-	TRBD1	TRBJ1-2	TGTGCCAGCAGCAACTATGGACAGGGGATACACACCTTC	CASSNYGQGIHTF
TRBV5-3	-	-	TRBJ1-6	TGTGCCAGAAGCACTGACACTCGTTCACCCCTCCACTTT	CARSTDTRSPLHF
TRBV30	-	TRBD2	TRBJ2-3	TGTGCCTGGAGTCGACTAGCGGGGAGGGATACGCAGTATTTT	CAWSRLAGRDTQYF
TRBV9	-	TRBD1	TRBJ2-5	TGTGCCAGCAGCGTCGGACAGGGGGGGGAGACCCAGTACTTC	CASSVGQGGETQYF
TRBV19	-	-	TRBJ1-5	TGTGCCAGTAGCATACAGGTGGTCAATCAGCCCCAGCATTTT	CASSIQVVNQPQHF
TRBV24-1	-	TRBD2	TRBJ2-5	TGTGCCACCAGTGACCGAAGACTAGCGGGAGTGGAGACCCAGTACTTC	CATSDRRLAGVETQYF